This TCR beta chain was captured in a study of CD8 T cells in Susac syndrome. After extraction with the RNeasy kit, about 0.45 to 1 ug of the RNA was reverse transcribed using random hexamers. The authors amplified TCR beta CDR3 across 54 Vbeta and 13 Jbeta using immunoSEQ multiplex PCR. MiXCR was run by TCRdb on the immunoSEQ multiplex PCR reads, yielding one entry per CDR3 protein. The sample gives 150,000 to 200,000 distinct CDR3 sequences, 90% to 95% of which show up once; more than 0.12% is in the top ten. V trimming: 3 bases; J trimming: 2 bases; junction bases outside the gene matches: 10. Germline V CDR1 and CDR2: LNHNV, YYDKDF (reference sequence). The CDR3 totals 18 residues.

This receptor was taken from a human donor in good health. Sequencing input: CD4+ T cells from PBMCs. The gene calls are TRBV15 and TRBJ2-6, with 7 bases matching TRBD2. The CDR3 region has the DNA TGTGCCACCAGCAGGACCCCAGGGAGGGTCACTGGGGCCAACGTCCTGACTTTC. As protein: CATSRTPGRVTGANVLTF.